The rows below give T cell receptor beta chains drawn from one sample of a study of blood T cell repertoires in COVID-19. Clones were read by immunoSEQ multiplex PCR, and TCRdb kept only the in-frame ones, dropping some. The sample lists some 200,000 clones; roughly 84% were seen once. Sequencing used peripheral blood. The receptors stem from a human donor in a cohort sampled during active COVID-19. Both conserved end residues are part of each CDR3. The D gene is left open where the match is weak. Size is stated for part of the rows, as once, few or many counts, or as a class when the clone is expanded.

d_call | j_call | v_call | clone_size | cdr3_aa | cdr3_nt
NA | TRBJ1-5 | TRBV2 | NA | CASSEQSGLSNQPQHF | TGTGCCAGCAGTGAACAGAGCGGCTTAAGCAATCAGCCCCAGCATTTT
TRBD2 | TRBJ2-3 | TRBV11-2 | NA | CASSLELAGYTDTQYF | TGTGCCAGCAGCTTAGAACTAGCGGGGTACACAGATACGCAGTATTTT
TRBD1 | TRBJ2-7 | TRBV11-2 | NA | CASSLATGLGEQYF | TGTGCCAGCAGCTTAGCGACAGGGCTTGGAGAGCAGTACTTC
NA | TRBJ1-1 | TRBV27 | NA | CASSRTRGRGTEAFF | TGTGCCAGCAGCCGAACGAGGGGGAGGGGCACTGAAGCTTTCTTT
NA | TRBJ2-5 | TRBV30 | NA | CAFFRGETQYF | TGTGCTTTCTTTCGGGGTGAGACCCAGTACTTC
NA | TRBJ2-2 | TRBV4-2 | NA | CASSQVIGSDTGELFF | TGTGCCAGCAGCCAAGTCATCGGGTCTGACACCGGGGAGCTGTTTTTT
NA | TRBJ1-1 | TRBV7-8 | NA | CASSKGRDMTEAFF | TGTGCCAGCAGCAAAGGGAGGGACATGACTGAAGCTTTCTTT
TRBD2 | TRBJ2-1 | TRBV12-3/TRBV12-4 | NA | CASISGGINEQFF | TGTGCCAGCATTTCGGGAGGGATCAATGAGCAGTTCTTC
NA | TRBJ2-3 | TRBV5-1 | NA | CASSLAGLEPDTQYF | TGCGCCAGCAGCTTGGCGGGTCTGGAGCCAGATACGCAGTATTTT
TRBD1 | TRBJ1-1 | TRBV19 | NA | CASSLRDRGMNTEAFF | TGTGCCAGTAGTCTCCGGGACAGGGGCATGAACACTGAAGCTTTCTTT
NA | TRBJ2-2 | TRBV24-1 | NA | CATSDLRGGALITGELFF | TGTGCCACCAGTGATTTGCGAGGGGGGGCCCTCATTACCGGGGAGCTGTTTTTT
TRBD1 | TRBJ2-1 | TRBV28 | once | CASKKAGGRPNEQFF | TGTGCCAGCAAGAAAGCAGGGGGCCGTCCCAATGAGCAGTTCTTC
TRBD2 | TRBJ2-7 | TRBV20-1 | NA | CSASYGLAGEQYF | TGCAGTGCCAGTTATGGACTAGCGGGGGAGCAGTACTTC
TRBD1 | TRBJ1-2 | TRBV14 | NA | CASSQDGSGQGMRGYTF | TGTGCCAGCAGCCAAGATGGCTCGGGACAGGGAATGAGAGGCTACACCTTC
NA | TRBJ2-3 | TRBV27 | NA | CASSLVTVGTDTQYF | TGTGCCAGCAGTTTAGTAACGGTTGGCACAGATACGCAGTATTTT
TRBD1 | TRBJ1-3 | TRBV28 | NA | CASSSPGTGSGNTIYF | TGTGCCAGCAGCAGTCCCGGGACAGGGTCTGGAAACACCATATATTTT
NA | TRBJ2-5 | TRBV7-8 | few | CASSLGDAGETQYF | TGTGCCAGCAGCTTAGGGGATGCGGGGGAGACCCAGTACTTC
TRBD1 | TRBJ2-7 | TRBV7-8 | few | CASSLRTGIYEQYF | TGTGCCAGCAGCCTCCGGACAGGGATCTACGAGCAGTACTTC
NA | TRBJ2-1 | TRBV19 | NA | CASSLTGVVEQFF | TGTGCCAGTAGTTTGACGGGAGTCGTTGAGCAGTTCTTC
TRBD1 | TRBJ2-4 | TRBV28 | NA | CASSGQERLAKNIQYF | TGTGCCAGCAGCGGACAGGAGAGATTAGCCAAAAACATTCAGTACTTC
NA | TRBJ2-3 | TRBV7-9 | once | CASSLGGVSRTDTQYF | TGTGCCAGCAGCTTGGGGGGAGTCAGTCGGACAGATACGCAGTATTTT
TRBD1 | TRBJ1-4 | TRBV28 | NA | CASSHPGQGTNEKLFF | TGTGCCAGCAGTCATCCCGGACAGGGAACTAATGAAAAACTGTTTTTT
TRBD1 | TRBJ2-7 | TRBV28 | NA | CASSDPGTGGVRGQYF | TGTGCCAGCAGTGACCCCGGGACAGGGGGCGTAAGGGGGCAGTACTTC
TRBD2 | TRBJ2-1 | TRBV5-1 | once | CASSFRTSGVTQSSYNEQFF | TGCGCCAGCAGCTTTCGTACTAGCGGGGTAACCCAAAGCTCCTACAATGAGCAGTTCTTC
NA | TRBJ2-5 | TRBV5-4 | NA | CASSLFPETQYF | TGTGCCAGCAGCTTGTTTCCGGAGACCCAGTACTTC
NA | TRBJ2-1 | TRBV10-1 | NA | CASSLDMSSYNEQFF | TGCGCCAGCAGTTTAGACATGAGCTCCTACAATGAGCAGTTCTTC
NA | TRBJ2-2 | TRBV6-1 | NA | CASSEVLSVGELFF | TGTGCCAGCAGTGAAGTTCTGTCCGTCGGGGAGCTGTTTTTT
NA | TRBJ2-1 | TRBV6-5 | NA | CASSFSTGSYNEQFF | TGTGCCAGCAGTTTCTCCACGGGGTCCTACAATGAGCAGTTCTTC
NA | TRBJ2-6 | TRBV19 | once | CASSDGSSGANVLTF | TGTGCCAGTAGCGACGGGAGCTCTGGGGCCAACGTCCTGACTTTC
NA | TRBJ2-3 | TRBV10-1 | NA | CASSDPGTPRTDTQYF | TGCGCCAGCAGTGACCCGGGGACACCTCGCACAGATACGCAGTATTTT
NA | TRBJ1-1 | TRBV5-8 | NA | CASSLARVTEAFF | TGTGCCAGCAGCTTGGCCAGGGTCACTGAAGCTTTCTTT
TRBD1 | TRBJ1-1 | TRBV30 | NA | CAWSSWGQGGTEAFF | TGTGCCTGGAGTTCATGGGGACAGGGGGGTACTGAAGCTTTCTTT
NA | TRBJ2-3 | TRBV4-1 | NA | CASSQDRASTDTQYF | TGCGCCAGCAGCCAAGACAGGGCCAGCACAGATACGCAGTATTTT
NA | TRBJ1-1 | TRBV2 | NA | CATKRGVDTEAFF | TGTGCCACAAAACGGGGAGTTGACACTGAAGCTTTCTTT
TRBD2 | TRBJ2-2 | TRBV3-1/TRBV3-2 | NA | CASRHSGSGGELFF | TGTGCCAGCAGGCATAGCGGGAGCGGCGGGGAGCTGTTTTTT
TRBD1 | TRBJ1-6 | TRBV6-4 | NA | CASHRDRPTSYNSPLHF | TGTGCCAGCCACAGGGACAGGCCGACTTCTTATAATTCACCCCTCCACTTT
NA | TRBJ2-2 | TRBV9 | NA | CASSVARGTGELFF | TGTGCCAGCAGCGTAGCTAGGGGTACCGGGGAGCTGTTTTTT
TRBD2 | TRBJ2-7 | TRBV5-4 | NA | CASSSSLAGGGYEQYF | TGTGCCAGCAGCTCCTCCCTTGCGGGAGGGGGATACGAGCAGTACTTC
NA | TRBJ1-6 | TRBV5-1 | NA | CASRGGRDNSPLHF | TGCGCCAGCAGAGGAGGCAGAGATAATTCACCCCTCCACTTT
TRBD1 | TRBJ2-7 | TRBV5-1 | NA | CASSSGTGATYYEQYF | TGCGCCAGCAGCTCCGGGACAGGGGCGACATACTACGAGCAGTACTTC
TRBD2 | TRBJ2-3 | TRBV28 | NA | CASSLPGTSGRGDTQYF | TGTGCCAGCAGTTTACCAGGGACTAGCGGGAGAGGAGATACGCAGTATTTT
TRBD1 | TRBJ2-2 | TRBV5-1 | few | CASSLIDRANTGELFF | TGCGCCAGCAGCTTGATCGACAGGGCGAACACCGGGGAGCTGTTTTTT
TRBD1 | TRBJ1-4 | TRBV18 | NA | CASSPGTGTEKLFF | TGTGCCAGCTCACCAGGGACAGGGACCGAAAAACTGTTTTTT
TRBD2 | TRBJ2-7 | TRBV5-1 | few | CASSYAGGTYEQYF | TGCGCCAGCAGTTACGCGGGAGGGACCTACGAGCAGTACTTC